This TCR beta chain is from a study of Ad26.COV2.S vaccination and SARS-CoV-2 variants. Assay used: immunoSEQ multiplex PCR; TCRdb lists only in-frame clones, some missing. Altogether some 340,000 clones are present, approximately 86% being singletons, with the ten largest covering around 1.9%. This CDR3 has 15 amino acids. Germline-derived CDR1 and CDR2 are LGHDT and YNNKEL (reference sequence). Trimming shortened V by 2 bases and J by 3 bases, and 13 bases separated the two germline ends. Treatment: about 20 received Ad26.COV2.S at low or high dose, single or two shots; roughly five received placebo; per-sample allocation not given. The investigators took samples on day 63 after the first vaccine or placebo injection. Recruitment in Boston yielded a donor of adult age, 18-55 years.

This TCR was sampled from a person between 18 and 60 years old who received the Ad26.COV2.S COVID-19 vaccine or a placebo. This material consisted of peripheral blood, taken in a trial of Ad26.COV2.S vaccine versus placebo. The chain is built from TRBV3-1 (or the pseudogene TRBV3-2) and TRBJ2-5; maybe TRBD1 (5 bases). This chain's CDR3 is CASSQSRQFKETQYF. CDR3 sequence (DNA): TGTGCCAGCAGCCAATCCCGACAGTTCAAAGAGACCCAGTACTTC.